This T cell receptor beta chain was identified during a study of post-analysis software for immune sequencing data. Study as a whole: Relapsing-remitting, secondary progressive and progressive-relapsing forms of multiple sclerosis all featured among disease courses.

General study results and limits: In patients, a few TRBV segments were more frequent than in controls, with TRBV5-6, TRBV5-1 and TRBV20-1 among them. The F measure placed samples prepared in the same batch into strongly shared clusters. Controls significantly exceeded multiple sclerosis patients in normalized Chao1 diversity.

CDR1 is MDHEN, CDR2 SYDVKM, per germline. CDR3 length equals 14 residues. Concerning this clonotype itself: Its antigen is as yet unknown. The junction shows a germline mismatch at one end, possibly a read error.

Prepared TCR beta cDNA libraries contained unique molecular identifiers. About 500,000 cDNA molecules came from around 1 to 10 million T cells. TCRdb re-analysed the PCR reads in MiXCR, keeping a single row per CDR3 protein. The sample contains about 540,000 distinct CDR3 sequences, less than 40% of which appear only once. J is TRBJ1-6 and V is TRBV28; unclear D gene. Sample: blood. This TCR came from a girl aged 2-17 years with multiple sclerosis. CDR3 in DNA: TGTGCCAGCAGTTTATTGGCAGCTAATTCGCCCCTCCACTTT. Its translation: CASSLLAANSPLHF.